The next 19 T cell receptor beta chains were all read from a single sample in a study of blood T cell repertoires in COVID-19. Using immunoSEQ multiplex PCR, the repertoire was profiled, and TCRdb retains in-frame clones only, with some absent. This table has 250,000 or so clones, around 80% appearing once. The sample was peripheral blood. The source of these receptors is a man aged 35-49 years who had recovered from COVID-19.

The gene calls are TRBV29-1 and TRBJ1-4, with D perhaps TRBD1 (6 bases). This CDR3 contains 13 residues. V was cut by 7 bases and J by 4 bases, with 13 bases left in between. Germline CDR1 SQVTM, CDR2 ANQGSEA. This CDR3 is CSAYRAGNEKLFF. CDR3 sequence (DNA): TGCAGCGCCTACAGGGCTGGTAATGAAAAACTGTTTTTT.

The chain uses TRBV18 and TRBJ1-5; no clear D. The V and J ends lost 2 bases and 6 bases respectively, with 14 bases between them. The CDR3 consists of 15 residues. The germline gives CDR1 KGHSH, CDR2 LQKENI. The CDR3 nucleotides read TGTGCCAGCTCACCATTAACGGGGTGGGGTCAGCCCCAGCATTTT. Encoded protein: CASSPLTGWGQPQHF.

This clone was counted a single time. The genes are TRBV11-2 and TRBJ2-1; TRBD2 agrees at 9 bases. The J segment lost 9 bases and the V segment lost 5 bases, leaving 11 bases of the junction unmatched. Per germline, CDR1 SGHAT and CDR2 FQNNGV. CDR3 length: 15 amino acids. CDR3 DNA sequence: TGTGCCAGCAGCCCCTCAAGCGGGGGGTATGGTGAGCAGTTCTTC. Protein: CASSPSSGGYGEQFF. The full variable domain, rest sourced from reference TRBV11-2 and TRBJ2-1, is EAGVAQSPRYKIIEKRQSVAFWCNPISGHATLYWYQQILGQGPKLLIQFQNNGVVDDSQLPKDRFSAERLKGVDSTLKIQPAKLEDSAVYLCASSPSSGGYGEQFFGPGTRLTVL.

The chain combines TRBV5-4 with TRBJ2-1; no firm D call. In germline, CDR1 is SGHNT, CDR2 YYREEE (reference sequence). This CDR3 has 14 residues. The ends were cut back, 7 bases at V and 7 bases at J, with 18 bases in the middle. CDR3 loop: CASHLMLRSNEQFF. In DNA form, the CDR3 reads TGTGCCAGCCACTTGATGCTCAGGTCAAATGAGCAGTTCTTC.

This chain connects TRBV7-9 to TRBJ2-5; D not resolved. There are 13 residues in the CDR3. The V end lost 1 base, the J end lost 5 bases, and 8 bases lay between the germline ends. Germline loops: CDR1 SEHNR, CDR2 FQNEAQ (reference sequence). The CDR3 DNA is TGTGCCAGCAGCTTAGTAGAGAGGGAGACCCAGTACTTC. Protein product: CASSLVERETQYF.

The count of this clone is one. The chain carries TRBV7-2 and TRBJ2-7, with D tentatively TRBD2 (5 bases). CDR3 size: 14 residues. V lost 5 bases to trimming and J lost 1 base, with 12 bases between them. Germline loops: CDR1 SGHTA, CDR2 FQGNSA. CDR3 loop: CASSAPGSSYEQYF. DNA for the CDR3: TGTGCCAGCAGCGCGCCGGGGTCATCCTACGAGCAGTACTTC.

This chain links TRBV4-3 with TRBJ1-1; 8 nucleotides align to TRBD1. The CDR3 totals 15 residues. In germline, CDR1 is LGHNA, CDR2 YSLEER. With V trimmed by 1 base and J by 7 bases, 8 bases remained unmatched. This CDR3 reads CASSQGHGTGIEAFF. The CDR3 DNA reads as TGCGCCAGCAGCCAAGGTCACGGGACAGGAATTGAAGCTTTCTTT.

The chain recombines TRBV10-3 with TRBJ2-5; 9 bases line up with TRBD1. The CDR3 sequence is 15 residues long. CDR1 and CDR2 (germline): ENHRY, SYGVKD. Trimming removed 5 bases from V and 5 bases from J; junction bases left unmatched: 9. In DNA form, the CDR3 reads TGTGCCATCAGTACCGGGACAGGGTCGGGGGAGACCCAGTACTTC. Encoded protein: CAISTGTGSGETQYF.

The rearrangement links TRBV6-5 to TRBJ2-7; the D is unclear. The CDR3 is 11 amino acids. Germline CDR1 reads MNHEY; CDR2 reads SVGAGI. Trimming pared 6 bases from V and 10 bases from J, leaving 13 bases between. The CDR3 bases are TGTGCCAGCAGCCAATCGCGTGTTCAGTACTTC. It is translated as CASSQSRVQYF.

This chain uses TRBV5-1 with TRBJ2-2; tentatively, D is TRBD1 (5 bases). Trimming removed 7 bases from V and 3 bases from J, with 10 bases in between. The CDR3 spans 13 residues. Germline CDR1 SGHRS, CDR2 YFSETQ. The CDR3 nucleotides are TGCGCCAGCTCGACAGACCACACCGGGGAGCTGTTTTTT. Translation gives CASSTDHTGELFF.

The V and J genes are TRBV7-9 and TRBJ2-1, with TRBD2 matching 11 bases. The germline V gene has CDR1 SEHNR and CDR2 FQNEAQ (reference sequence). This CDR3 has 15 residues. The trim removed 2 bases at V and 5 bases at J, leaving 2 bases unmatched. The CDR3 DNA sequence: TGTGCCAGCAGCTTAAAACTAGCGGGGGACAATGAGCAGTTCTTC. Amino acid sequence: CASSLKLAGDNEQFF.

This clone was seen just once. The chain has TRBV5-4 and TRBJ1-1, with D maybe TRBD1 (5 bases). Germline CDR1 SGHNT, CDR2 YYREEE (reference sequence). Trimming cost V 2 bases and J 1 base, with 9 bases left between them. The CDR3 runs 14 residues. The CDR3 reads CASSFVGGNTEAFF. The CDR3 DNA follows: TGTGCCAGCAGCTTTGTGGGGGGGAACACTGAAGCTTTCTTT.

In DNA form, the CDR3 reads TGTGCCAGCAGCCACGCGGGGTCCGAGCAGTACTTC. It yields the protein CASSHAGSEQYF. V usage is TRBV6-5 and J usage is TRBJ2-7; weak D call: TRBD2 (6 bases). V was clipped by 6 bases and J by 6 bases, with 12 bases between them. This CDR3 contains 12 residues. The germline gives CDR1 MNHEY, CDR2 SVGAGI.

The rearrangement joins TRBV4-3 to TRBJ2-7, with 10 nucleotides matching TRBD1. V shed 1 base and J 4 bases; nucleotides not matched to a gene: 13. This CDR3 spans 18 amino acids. CDR1 and CDR2 (germline): LGHNA, YSLEER. CDR3 loop: CASSQGSMFGQGDYEQYF. CDR3 in DNA: TGCGCCAGCAGCCAAGGATCGATGTTCGGACAGGGGGATTACGAGCAGTACTTC.

The chain links TRBV5-1 to TRBJ2-7; 8 nucleotides align to TRBD2. The junction had 12 bases not matched to a gene; V was cut back by 4 bases and J by 3 bases. CDR1 and CDR2 (germline): SGHRS, YFSETQ. This CDR3 region has 16 residues. As DNA, the CDR3 is TGCGCCAGCAGCCATCGCGATACCAGCGGGAGCTACGAGCAGTACTTC. As protein: CASSHRDTSGSYEQYF.

V is TRBV30 and J is TRBJ1-2, with D hard to call. Trimming removed 3 bases at V and 2 bases at J, with 10 bases between. Germline CDR1 GTSNPN, CDR2 SVGIG (reference sequence). The CDR3 sequence is 13 residues long. As DNA, the CDR3 is TGTGCCTGGAGATCTCTCTTAAACTATGGCTACACCTTC. It codes for CAWRSLLNYGYTF.

The chain recombines TRBV5-6 with TRBJ1-4; D call uncertain. From germline, CDR1 is SGHDT and CDR2 YYEEEE. This CDR3 has 15 amino acids. V was cut by 3 bases and J by 7 bases, with 16 bases left in between. This CDR3 reads CASSSRSAGSEKLFF. Here the CDR3 DNA reads TGTGCCAGCAGCTCCCGATCCGCCGGGAGTGAAAAACTGTTTTTT.

This chain links TRBV6-5 with TRBJ2-5; 10 bases match TRBD2. The trim removed 8 bases at V and 4 bases at J, leaving 7 bases unmatched. CDR3 length equals 14 residues. The V gene's germline CDR1 is MNHEY and CDR2 SVGAGI. The CDR3 coding sequence is TGTGCCAGCCAGGGACTAGCGATTTCAGAGACCCAGTACTTC. It is translated as CASQGLAISETQYF.

The chain couples TRBV20-1 to TRBJ2-7; D might be TRBD1 (6 bases). There are 12 residues in the CDR3. V was pared by 3 bases and J by 7 bases, with 13 bases between. Germline V lookup: CDR1 DFQATT, CDR2 SNEGSKA (reference sequence). CDR3 in amino acids: CSASGQGREQYF. As DNA, the CDR3 is TGCAGTGCTAGTGGGCAGGGGAGAGAGCAGTACTTC.